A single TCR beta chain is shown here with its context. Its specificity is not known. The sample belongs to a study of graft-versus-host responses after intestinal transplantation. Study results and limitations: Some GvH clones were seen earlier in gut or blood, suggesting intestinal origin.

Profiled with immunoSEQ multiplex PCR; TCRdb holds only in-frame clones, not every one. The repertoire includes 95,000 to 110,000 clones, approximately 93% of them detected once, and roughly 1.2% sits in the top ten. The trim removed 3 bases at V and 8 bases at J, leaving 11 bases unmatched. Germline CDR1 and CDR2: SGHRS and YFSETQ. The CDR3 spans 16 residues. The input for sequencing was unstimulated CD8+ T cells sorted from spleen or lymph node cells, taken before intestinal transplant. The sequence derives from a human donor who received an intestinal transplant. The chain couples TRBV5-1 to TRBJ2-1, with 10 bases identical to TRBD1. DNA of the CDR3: TGCGCCAGCAGCTCATGGGACAGGGGACCTCTCGATGAGCAGTTCTTC. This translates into CASSSWDRGPLDEQFF.